The clone carrying this T cell receptor (beta chain) was detected a few times. Its antigen is currently unknown. The junction departs from germline at one end; a sequencing error may be responsible. Amplification of TCR beta CDR3 regions used RNA transcripts. In the first round, RT-PCR was carried out with HTBI primers, and a multiplex PCR formed the second round. TCRdb re-derived calls from the multiplex PCR reads in MiXCR, one entry per CDR3 protein. This table holds over 650,000 distinct CDR3 sequences, roughly two fifths found once. Germline assignment: CDR1 ENHRY and CDR2 SYGVKD. CDR3 length: 15 amino acids. This entry belongs to a study of Graves' ophthalmopathy and Graves' hyperthyroidism. Broader study findings: Distinction of ophthalmopathy from stable hyperthyroidism by a 13-signature model reached 87.88% sensitivity and 70% to 83% specificity.

Active ophthalmopathy (CAS at least 3, NOSPECS at least 4), lasting under 3 months. Diagnosis used clinical symptoms, serum thyroxine, TRAb, thyroid ultrasound and orbital computed tomography. The source of this sequence is an adult man with Graves' ophthalmopathy. V usage is TRBV10-3 and J usage is TRBJ1-6; the match to TRBD1 covers 8 bases. The sequencing input was peripheral blood. The CDR3 DNA sequence: TGTGCCAGCAGTTACAGGGGGGTATGGAATTCACCCCTCCACTTT. Protein sequence: CASSYRGVWNSPLHF.